A single T cell receptor (beta chain) is shown here with its context. Its antigen is still unknown. These data originate in a study of lymphopenia after photon versus proton radiotherapy. Points from the study as a whole: In patients who died, overall survival fell as post-nadir TCR diversity dropped more. Proton therapy kept repertoires fairly stable, unlike photons, which gained effector/memory cells. Post-nadir diversity loss with photons came from oligoclonal expansion, particularly CD8+ Temra cells.

Repertoires were generated with immunoSEQ multiplex PCR, while TCRdb's copy carries only in-frame clones and drops some. This table holds around 70,000 clones, more than 75% found once. The V gene lost 3 bases and the J gene lost 3 bases, with 17 bases spanning the gap. Germline CDR1 MDHEN, CDR2 SYDVKM. This CDR3 has 16 residues. The sequence came from a woman aged 70-85 years with pancreatic cancer. This chain connects TRBV28 to TRBJ1-2, with D tentatively TRBD1 (5 bases). The source material was peripheral blood, sampled from a patient treated with photon-based radiotherapy. The CDR3 here is CASSFSLVTVDYGYTF. CDR3 DNA: TGTGCCAGCAGTTTCAGTTTAGTGACAGTCGACTATGGCTACACCTTC.